This record concerns one T cell receptor beta chain sequence. This entry belongs to a study of blood T cell repertoires in COVID-19. Study details: Italy, Spain and the United States were the sources of the convalescent and acute COVID-19 samples. PBMCs, B-cell-depleted T cells, or T cells were the source of the cDNA or gDNA that made up the material.

Methods used by the authors: For nucleated cells, counts were estimated from reference gene primer amplification. Assay used: immunoSEQ multiplex PCR; TCRdb lists only in-frame clones, some missing. V, J and clone size reflect that table, while D and trimming were determined from the DNA. This sample has roughly 100,000 clones; about 85% occur once, and the top ten carry 3.1%. With V trimmed by 1 base and J by 0 bases, 0 bases remained unmatched. This CDR3 has 15 residues. Looked up from germline, CDR1 is SGHTA and CDR2 is FQGNSA. The chain carries TRBV7-2 and TRBJ2-1; 7 nucleotides match TRBD1. The receptor was isolated from a man aged 45-65 years in a cohort sampled during active COVID-19. Specimen: peripheral blood. The CDR3 DNA reads TGTGCCAGCAGCTTAGGGGACAGCTCCTACAATGAGCAGTTCTTC. Amino acid sequence: CASSLGDSSYNEQFF.